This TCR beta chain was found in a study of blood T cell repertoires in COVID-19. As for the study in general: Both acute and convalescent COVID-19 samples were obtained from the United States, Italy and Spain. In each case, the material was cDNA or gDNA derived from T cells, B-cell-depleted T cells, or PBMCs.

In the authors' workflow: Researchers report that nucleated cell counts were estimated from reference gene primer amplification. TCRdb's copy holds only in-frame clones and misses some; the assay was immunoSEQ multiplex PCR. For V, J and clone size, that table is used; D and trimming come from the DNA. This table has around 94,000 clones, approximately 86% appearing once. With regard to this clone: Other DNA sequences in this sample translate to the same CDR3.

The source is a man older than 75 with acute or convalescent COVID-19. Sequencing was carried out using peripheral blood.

This CDR3 is CASSLSGVGTEAFF. Here the CDR3 DNA reads TGCGCCAGCAGCTTGTCGGGGGTTGGCACTGAAGCTTTCTTT. The chain is built from TRBV5-1 and TRBJ1-1; tentative D call: TRBD1 (5 bases). There are 14 residues in the CDR3. The germline V gene has CDR1 SGHRS and CDR2 YFSETQ. The V end lost 1 base, the J end lost 4 bases, and 11 bases lay between the germline ends. Full variable domain (missing parts from reference TRBV5-1 and TRBJ1-1): KAGVTQTPRYLIKTRGQQVTLSCSPISGHRSVSWYQQTPGQGLQFLFEYFSETQRNKGNFPGRFSGRQFSNSRSEMNVSTLELGDSALYLCASSLSGVGTEAFFGQGTRLTVV.